These 20 T cell receptor beta chains originate from one sample sequenced in a study of CD8+CD57+ T cells in acquired aplastic anemia. Individuals selected for sequencing had exhibited CD8+CD57+ cell expansion on flow cytometry. Genomic DNA templated the TCR beta VDJ and CDR3 profiling. TCRdb fed the reads into MiXCR, producing one record per CDR3 protein. The table records under 500,000 distinct CDR3 sequences, over 25% of them present only once. Sequenced material: sorted CD4+, CD8+, or CD8+CD57+ T cells (not recorded which) from PBMCs. The origin of the receptors is a human donor with aplastic anemia.

This clonotype showed up many times. The chain links TRBV15 to TRBJ2-7; D is ambiguous. Trimming cost V 2 bases and J 5 bases, with 16 bases left between them. The CDR3 is made up of 15 amino acids. The V gene's germline CDR1 is LNHNV and CDR2 YYDKDF (reference sequence). The CDR3 reads CATSRSPLREHEQYF. DNA of the CDR3: TGTGCCACCAGCAGATCCCCCCTAAGGGAACACGAGCAGTACTTC.

This chain connects TRBV5-1 to TRBJ1-6, with TRBD1 as a possible D gene (6 bases). V dropped 4 bases and J dropped 10 bases, with 15 bases sitting between them. The CDR3 has 14 amino acids. Looked up from germline, CDR1 is SGHRS and CDR2 is YFSETQ. The CDR3 loop reads CASSPAGAESPLHF. Here the CDR3 DNA reads TGCGCCAGCAGCCCGGCAGGGGCGGAATCACCCCTCCACTTT.

This clonotype has just a few counts. This chain joins TRBV20-1 and TRBJ2-3; D is perhaps TRBD2 (6 bases). Between the trimmed V and J ends, which lost 3 bases and 9 bases, there was a span of 13 bases. From germline, CDR1 is DFQATT and CDR2 SNEGSKA (reference sequence). CDR3 length equals 12 residues. CDR3 region: CSASTGGVTQYF. The CDR3 DNA is TGCAGTGCTAGTACAGGAGGGGTAACGCAGTATTTT.

This clonotype appeared many times. The rearrangement links TRBV9 to TRBJ2-5; 14 nucleotides line up with TRBD2. Germline CDR1 SGDLS, CDR2 YYNGEE. The CDR3 consists of 16 residues. Trimming at V came to 3 bases and at J to 2 bases, leaving 3 bases not matched to a gene. CDR3 sequence: CASSAGLAGGQETQYF. The CDR3 DNA is TGTGCCAGCAGCGCAGGACTAGCGGGAGGTCAAGAGACCCAGTACTTC.

Ten or more counts support this clonotype. CDR3 loop: CASSEYLGSGYEQYF. The CDR3 coding sequence is TGTGCCAGCAGTGAATACCTCGGATCCGGCTACGAGCAGTACTTC. This chain links TRBV25-1 with TRBJ2-7; D ambiguous. CDR3 length: 15 residues. Germline V lookup: CDR1 MGHDK, CDR2 SYGVNS. Deletions cut 0 bases from V and 3 bases from J, with 12 bases between.

On this clonotype itself: Since a much larger clone is just one base distant, this may be a read error. Here the CDR3 DNA reads TGTGCCAGTAGTAGCCTGCTCAGACAGGGCAGTGAAGCTTTCTTT. This gives the protein CASSSLLRQGSEAFF. The chain carries TRBV19 and TRBJ1-1; 7 bases are a match to TRBD1. V lost 4 bases, J lost 7 bases, and 12 bases stayed unmatched. Germline V CDR1 and CDR2: LNHDA, SQIVND (reference sequence). The CDR3 has 15 amino acids.

To note about this clonotype: This sequence may be a read error, since a much larger clone differs from it by one base. V usage is TRBV12-3 or TRBV12-4 and J usage is TRBJ1-5, with TRBD1 identical over 9 bases. This CDR3 spans 15 amino acids. V was clipped by 3 bases and J by 7 bases; unmatched bases: 7. CDR3 sequence (DNA): TGTGCCAGCAGTTTCCCACAGGGGGCGAAGCAGCCCCAGCATTTT. It specifies CASSFPQGAKQPQHF.

This sequence joins TRBV29-1 and TRBJ1-1, with D perhaps TRBD1 (5 bases). Germline-derived CDR1 and CDR2 are SQVTM and ANQGSEA. This CDR3 is 12 amino acids long. Trimming took 2 bases from V and 4 from J, leaving 8 bases between them. CDR3 bases: TGCAGCGTTGAACAGGGAACCACTGAAGCTTTCTTT. Translated, it gives CSVEQGTTEAFF.

This clonotype was picked up many times. V is TRBV25-1 and J is TRBJ2-3, with D possibly matching TRBD2 (5 bases). Germline V gene sequence: CDR1 MGHDK, CDR2 SYGVNS. The CDR3 totals 17 residues. V lost 3 bases to trimming and J lost 0 bases, with 16 bases between them. The CDR3 sequence is CASSDTSGFTSTDTQYF. CDR3 in DNA: TGTGCCAGCAGTGATACTAGTGGATTCACTAGCACAGATACGCAGTATTTT.

This clonotype was counted at least ten times. The chain combines TRBV6-1 with TRBJ1-6; D is uncertain. CDR3 length: 12 amino acids. Looked up from germline, CDR1 is MNHNS and CDR2 is SASEGT. V gave up 1 base and J gave up 11 bases, with 6 bases separating them. The DNA of the CDR3 is TGTGCCAGCAGTGAAGATGGGCCACCCCTCCACTTT. This encodes CASSEDGPPLHF.

This clonotype was seen repeatedly, ten times or more. The chain is built from TRBV19 and TRBJ1-5, with D possibly matching TRBD1 (5 bases). V was clipped by 3 bases and J by 4 bases, with 7 bases between them. CDR1 is LNHDA and CDR2 is SQIVND in the germline V gene (reference sequence). There are 13 residues in the CDR3. CDR3 protein: CASSMQGNQPQHF. DNA of the CDR3: TGTGCCAGTAGTATGCAGGGTAATCAGCCCCAGCATTTT.

CDR3 sequence reads: CASNSVQQGPTEAFF. DNA for the CDR3: TGTGCCAGCAACTCCGTGCAACAGGGCCCCACTGAAGCTTTCTTT. V usage is TRBV12-3 or TRBV12-4 and J usage is TRBJ1-1, with D tentatively TRBD1 (6 bases). CDR3 length equals 15 residues. V lost 7 bases to trimming and J lost 4 bases, with 19 bases between them.

This clonotype has a handful of counts. V and J are TRBV4-1 and TRBJ2-1, with D possibly TRBD1 on 6 matching bases. The length of the CDR3 is 17 residues. V gave up 0 bases and J gave up 7 bases, with 19 bases separating them. Germline assignment: CDR1 MGHRA and CDR2 YSYEKL. As DNA, the CDR3 is TGCGCCAGCAGCCAAGACTGGCTAGCCCGGGACAATAATGAGCAGTTCTTC. Translated: CASSQDWLARDNNEQFF.

The J gene is TRBJ2-1, the V gene TRBV19; a possible D gene is TRBD2 (6 bases). Germline CDR1 reads LNHDA; CDR2 reads SQIVND (reference sequence). CDR3 length: 15 residues. Trimming took 3 bases from V and 3 from J, leaving 12 bases between them. The CDR3 DNA reads TGTGCCAGTAGTATCCGAGGAGGGGTCTACAATGAGCAGTTCTTC. Its translation: CASSIRGGVYNEQFF.

About this clonotype: A junction boundary mismatches the germline segment, possibly from a read error. The chain recombines TRBV19 with TRBJ1-2; D is unclear. Germline CDR1 is LNHDA and CDR2 is SQIVND (reference sequence). The CDR3 is 10 amino acids. CDR3 loop: CASSISGSTF. CDR3 in DNA: TGTGCCAGTAGTATATCAGGCTCCACCTTC.

This clonotype was observed a handful of times. The rearrangement links TRBV20-1 to TRBJ2-3; D remains unclear. V gave up 2 bases and J gave up 0 bases, with 6 bases separating them. The CDR3 loop spans 13 amino acids. The germline gives CDR1 DFQATT, CDR2 SNEGSKA (reference sequence). The CDR3 region is CSARSFSTDTQYF. The CDR3 DNA sequence: TGCAGTGCTAGAAGTTTTAGCACAGATACGCAGTATTTT.

The rearrangement joins TRBV20-1 to TRBJ1-2; a weak D match, TRBD1 (5 bases). The CDR3 is 11 residues long. From germline, CDR1 is DFQATT and CDR2 SNEGSKA (reference sequence). The CDR3 reads CSLDSNYGYTF. The DNA for the CDR3 is TGCAGCCTAGACAGTAACTATGGCTACACCTTC.

This clonotype was observed a handful of times. A much larger clone differs by one base, so this may be a read error. V and J are TRBV29-1 and TRBJ1-1, with D tentatively TRBD1 (5 bases). Germline V gene sequence: CDR1 SQVTM, CDR2 ANQGSEA. The CDR3 is 14 residues long. As DNA, the CDR3 is TGCAGCGTTGGGCCTAGGGGCTCGAACACTGGAGCTTTCTTT. Protein sequence: CSVGPRGSNTGAFF. Together with reference TRBV29-1 and TRBJ1-1, the CDR3 gives the full variable domain: SAVISQKPSRDICQRGTSLTIQCQVDSQVTMMFWYRQQPGQSLTLIATANQGSEATYESGFVIDKFPISRPNLTFSTLTVSNMSPEDSSIYLCSVGPRGSNTGAFFGQGTRLTVV.

J is TRBJ1-2 and V is TRBV7-3; 7 bases line up with TRBD1. Trimming cost V 8 bases and J 4 bases; bases outside gene matches: 7. The CDR3 sequence is 13 residues long. Germline-derived CDR1 and CDR2 are SGHTA and FQGTGA. The CDR3, as DNA: TGTGCCAGCGGTACAGGGGCCGGCTATGGCTACACCTTC. Translated, it gives CASGTGAGYGYTF. The full variable domain, its missing parts supplied by reference TRBV7-3 and TRBJ1-2, is GAGVSQTPSNKVTEKGKYVELRCDPISGHTALYWYRQSLGQGPEFLIYFQGTGAADDSGLPNDRFFAVRPEGSVSTLKIQRTERGDSAVYLCASGTGAGYGYTFGSGTRLTVV.

This clonotype was observed at least ten times. The CDR3 region has the DNA TGTGCCAGTAGTCCACAGCAGGGTGAAAAACTGTTTTTT. Protein: CASSPQQGEKLFF. The chain couples TRBV19 to TRBJ1-4; possibly TRBD1 for D (5 bases). CDR1 LNHDA and CDR2 SQIVND come from the germline V gene (reference sequence). V lost 5 bases to trimming and J lost 7 bases, with 11 bases between them. The CDR3 runs to 13 residues.